Below, 18 T cell receptor beta chains from the same sample are listed, as sequenced in a study of T cells expressing NK-cell markers. TCRdb re-called the 5' RACE reads and catalogs CDR3 proteins one per entry, DNA excluded. This repertoire includes some 450,000 distinct CDR3 sequences. Sequenced: blood T cells: a sorted CD56 or NKG2C T cell subset, CD4+ or CD8+ T cells, or bulk PBMC T cells (not recorded which). The receptors were sampled from a woman between 18 and 75 years old in good health.

The V gene is TRBV12-3 or TRBV12-4, the J gene TRBJ1-2; the TRBD1 assignment by TCRdb is unverifiable without DNA. The CDR3 spans 15 residues. The CDR3 loop reads CASSLFGRERGGYTF.

The CDR3 loop reads CASSGRDRGRTDTQYF. The chain links TRBV9 to TRBJ2-3; absent DNA, TCRdb's TRBD1 call cannot be checked. The CDR3 extends over 16 amino acids. The V gene's germline CDR1 is SGDLS and CDR2 YYNGEE.

V usage is TRBV7-2 and J usage is TRBJ2-1; as DNA is missing, the TRBD1 call by TCRdb cannot be tested. The CDR3 loop spans 16 amino acids. Germline values: CDR1 SGHTA, CDR2 FQGNSA. This chain's CDR3 is CASSLWLRRLRGEQFF.

This chain joins TRBV12-3 or TRBV12-4 and TRBJ1-5; the D call from TCRdb, TRBD1, cannot be confirmed without DNA. This CDR3 has 15 amino acids. CDR3: CASRSRQAFNQPQHF.

The chain employs TRBV6-5 and TRBJ1-2; TCRdb selects TRBD1, and the lack of DNA leaves this call unchecked. The germline CDR1 and CDR2 sequences are MNHEY and SVGAGI. This CDR3 is 14 amino acids long. The CDR3 loop reads CASSYQTGEGGYTF.

This chain uses TRBV29-1 with TRBJ1-2; TCRdb's D call, TRBD1, is unchecked because there is no DNA. There are 15 residues in the CDR3. The V gene's germline CDR1 is SQVTM and CDR2 ANQGSEA. This chain's CDR3 is CSVGQGSGANYGYTF.

This chain links TRBV11-1 with TRBJ2-1; no DNA is available, so the TRBD2 call from TCRdb remains unchecked. The CDR3 runs 18 residues. CDR1 is SGHAT, CDR2 FQDESV, per germline (reference sequence). The CDR3 loop reads CASSPGLGPSGRSNEQFF. Complete variable domain (other parts from reference TRBV11-1 and TRBJ2-1): EAEVAQSPRYKITEKSQAVAFWCDPISGHATLYWYRQILGQGPELLVQFQDESVVDDSQLPKDRFSAERLKGVDSTLKIQPAELGDSAMYLCASSPGLGPSGRSNEQFFGPGTRLTVL.

This sequence joins TRBV20-1 and TRBJ2-7; TCRdb lists TRBD2, though no DNA is available to test this call. Germline values: CDR1 DFQATT, CDR2 SNEGSKA (reference sequence). This CDR3 contains 14 residues. CDR3: CSARRESAEDEQYF.

This chain links TRBV5-1 with TRBJ2-5; TCRdb proposes TRBD2, but this gene call is untestable without DNA. Germline V lookup: CDR1 SGHRS, CDR2 YFSETQ. CDR3 length: 13 residues. CDR3 sequence: CASAREGGKTQYF.

This rearrangement joins TRBV28 to TRBJ2-7; the D gene TCRdb calls, TRBD1, cannot be checked with no DNA. CDR3 length: 13 residues. Germline CDR1 and CDR2: MDHEN and SYDVKM. The CDR3 is CASYGTPTTEQYF.

The CDR3 loop reads CASSQGVQGSGELFF. The rearrangement joins TRBV4-3 to TRBJ2-2; TCRdb designates TRBD1, a call that cannot be tested without DNA. Germline lookup yields CDR1 LGHNA and CDR2 YSLEER. The CDR3 extends over 15 amino acids.

The chain carries TRBV29-1 and TRBJ2-7. CDR1 and CDR2 (germline): SQVTM, ANQGSEA. The CDR3 covers 14 residues. CDR3 in amino acids: CSVAGGKKSYEQYF.

This chain joins TRBV7-8 and TRBJ2-7; TCRdb's D call of TRBD1 is untestable without DNA. Germline-derived CDR1 and CDR2 are SGHVS and FQNEAQ. This CDR3 spans 14 amino acids. CDR3 sequence: CASSFDRFSYEQYF.

This sequence joins TRBV5-1 and TRBJ2-5; no DNA is available, so the TRBD1 call from TCRdb remains unchecked. Germline CDR1 and CDR2: SGHRS and YFSETQ. This CDR3 spans 16 amino acids. The CDR3 here is CASSLYRQGAWETQYF.

The chain carries TRBV7-3 and TRBJ2-7. There are 13 residues in the CDR3. In germline, CDR1 is SGHTA, CDR2 FQGTGA. CDR3 in amino acids: CASSFGSNYEQYF.

The chain combines TRBV20-1 with TRBJ2-1. Germline V gene lookup returns CDR1 DFQATT and CDR2 SNEGSKA (reference sequence). The CDR3 runs 14 residues. CDR3 sequence reads: CSAISGRHYNEQFF.

V and J are TRBV6-2 or TRBV6-3 and TRBJ2-3; the TRBD2 assignment by TCRdb is unverifiable without DNA. The CDR3 sequence is 18 residues long. CDR1 MNHEY and CDR2 SVGEGT come from the germline V gene. The CDR3 sequence is CASSYPPAGGPMTDTQYF.

This rearrangement joins TRBV15 to TRBJ2-7. This CDR3 contains 18 residues. From germline, CDR1 is LNHNV and CDR2 YYDKDF (reference sequence). CDR3 sequence: CATSRDLSGADSSYEQYF.